This T cell receptor beta chain derives from a study of human T cells and chemical hapten exposure. MiXCR, applied by TCRdb to the 5' RACE reads, yields one record per CDR3 protein. The table has some 150,000 distinct CDR3 sequences, around 4.4% seen once. Someone pulled total RNA out of unfractionated whole blood. In its sample, this clonotype was seen many times. This receptor was identified in a female donor in good health.

CDR3 sequence (DNA): TGTGCCAGCAGCCAAGATTCTTCGAACACTGAAGCTTTCTTT. Residues: CASSQDSSNTEAFF. The J gene is TRBJ1-1, the V gene TRBV4-2; D is uncertain. Germline values: CDR1 LGHNA, CDR2 YNFKEQ. The CDR3 runs to 14 residues. Trimming pared 0 bases from V and 1 base from J, leaving 6 bases between.